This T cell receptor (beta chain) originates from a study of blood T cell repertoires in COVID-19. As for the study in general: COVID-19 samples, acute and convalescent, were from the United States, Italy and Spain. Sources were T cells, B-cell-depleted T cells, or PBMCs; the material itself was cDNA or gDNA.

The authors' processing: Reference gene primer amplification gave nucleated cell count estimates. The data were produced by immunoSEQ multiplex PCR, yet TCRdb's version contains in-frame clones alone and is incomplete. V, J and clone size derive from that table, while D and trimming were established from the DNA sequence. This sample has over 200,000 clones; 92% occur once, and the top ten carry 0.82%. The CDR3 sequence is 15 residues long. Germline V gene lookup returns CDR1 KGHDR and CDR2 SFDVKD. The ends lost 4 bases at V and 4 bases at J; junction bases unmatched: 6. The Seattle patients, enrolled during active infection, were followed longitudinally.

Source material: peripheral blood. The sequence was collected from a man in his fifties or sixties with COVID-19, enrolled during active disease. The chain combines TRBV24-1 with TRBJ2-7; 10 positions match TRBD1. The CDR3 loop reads CATSDPDRGEYEQYF. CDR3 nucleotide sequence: TGTGCCACCAGTGACCCGGACAGGGGGGAGTACGAGCAGTACTTC.